This T cell receptor beta chain was recovered during a study of blood T cell repertoires in COVID-19. Study-wide background: Samples taken during acute and convalescent COVID-19 were collected in the United States, Italy and Spain. PBMCs, B-cell-depleted T cells, or T cells were the source of the cDNA or gDNA that made up the material.

Authors' data handling: Reference gene primer amplification gave nucleated cell count estimates. Here immunoSEQ multiplex PCR was the method, and the copy in TCRdb shows in-frame clones only, minus some. That table is the source of V, J and clone size, and D and trimming were worked out from the DNA. Here the sample spans about 100,000 clones, about 77% being singletons. Material for sequencing was peripheral blood. The origin of this receptor is a man aged 65 to 85 with active or convalescent COVID-19.

Written as DNA, the CDR3 is TGTGCCAGCAGCTGGACACCCTCGAACACTGAAGCTTTCTTT. Protein product: CASSWTPSNTEAFF. This chain connects TRBV5-5 to TRBJ1-1, with D maybe TRBD1 (5 bases). There are 14 residues in the CDR3. Germline CDR1 SGHKS, CDR2 YYEKEE (reference sequence). Trimming left V 3 bases short and J 1 base short, with 10 bases between.